This TCR beta chain was observed in a study of Graves' ophthalmopathy and Graves' hyperthyroidism (dated by TCRdb to the late 2010s). About the study as a whole: Hyperthyroidism was considered stable if no progression to ophthalmopathy occurred within 18 months of follow-up. To explore V-J signatures that separate ophthalmopathy from hyperthyroidism, a discovery set of fewer than 110 patients was enrolled, consisting of under 50 with ophthalmopathy and roughly 57 with stable hyperthyroidism. In total, 135 blood samples were TCR-sequenced: approximately 42 ophthalmopathy, roughly 80 hyperthyroidism and some 17 hyperthyroidism-to-ophthalmopathy patients. An independent validation cohort was composed of fewer than 20 hyperthyroidism patients and approximately 15 patients who later progressed from hyperthyroidism to ophthalmopathy. After sampling, hyperthyroidism patients received methimazole starting at 30 mg daily, and ophthalmopathy patients received high-dose intravenous methylprednisolone. In several hyperthyroidism patients, the T-cell repertoires found in thyroid tissue were compared with those found in blood. TCR beta repertoire signatures were used to distinguish Graves' ophthalmopathy from Graves' hyperthyroidism and to predict progression to ophthalmopathy.

Patients with hyperthyroidism were aged 18 to 65 years, had been newly diagnosed, and had a disease duration of less than 2 months. Patients with other autoimmune diseases, uncontrolled infections, pregnancy or lactation were excluded from the study. Clinical symptoms, serum thyroxine, TRAb, thyroid ultrasound and orbital computed tomography were used for diagnosis. Total RNA was extracted with Trizol reagent and quality-checked on an Agilent 2100 Bioanalyzer. V is clipped by 11 bases and J by 4 bases, and the sequence between their germline boundaries is 11 bases long. For CDR1 and CDR2, the germline V gene lists MNHNS and SASEGT. The CDR3 contains 11 residues, cysteine and phenylalanine counted. Of all the DNA, just the CDR3 is kept, 33 bases in frame from base 1. For repertoire sequencing, the TCR beta CDR3 regions were amplified from RNA transcripts. HTBI primers and the Qiagen OneStep RT-PCR kit were used in a first-round RT-PCR, which was followed by a second-round multiplex PCR, size selection and purification. The libraries underwent paired-end sequencing with 100 bp reads on an Illumina HiSeq2000. Per the authors' processing: SOAPnuke was used to process the reads, throwing out any read that had adapters, had uncalled bases, had a mean Phred below 15, or lacked an exact constant-primer or identifier match. COPE v1.2.5 was used to merge high-quality paired reads. Each unique nucleotide sequence was defined as a clonotype, and clonotypes were aligned to IMGT TRB V, D and J references with MiTCR v1.1. The analysis was limited to V-J combinations with a frequency above 0.0001, which together covered 99.2% of repertoires. For each V-J combination, a TCR clonal expansion and chaos score was defined as F50 clonal expansion divided by the chaos observed in the TCRdist matrix. Welch's t-statistics and random forest were used to reduce the features to some 13 V-J combinations, which were then used as input to a naive Bayes classifier. The Morisita-Horn index was used to measure how similar the thyroid and blood repertoires were. The public reads were reprocessed in TCRdb via fastp at Q25 and MiXCR, keeping in-frame beta chains. A single entry per CDR3 protein holds the most common genes and DNA from its merged rows. The V and J calls follow TCRdb's processing rather than the paper's. This sample gives about 1.1 million distinct CDR3 sequences in total; 35% to 40% of them show up just once. The ten biggest clones cover around 10% of the sample.

Comments on this clonotype: Its antigen is currently not known. Per-base quality was not reported, and no clone a single base away is much larger than it.

General conclusions and limits of the study: Among expanded thyroid clonotypes with frequency above 0.001, most also showed up in blood, which suggests that blood repertoires may reflect the thyroid immune response. In cross-validation, the 13-signature model distinguished ophthalmopathy from stable hyperthyroidism with approximately 88% sensitivity and roughly 81% specificity, and in the test set the corresponding values were around 78% and 73%. In validation, the model predicted ophthalmopathy progression with about 71% sensitivity and 72.22% specificity; roughly 11 predicted patients were CT-confirmed with GO in a median of 6.5 months. Sample size was not predetermined statistically, and investigators were not blinded to group allocation.

The sequenced sample consisted of peripheral blood or thyroid tissue (not recorded which). This TCR derives from an adult man with Graves' hyperthyroidism. The V and J genes are TRBV6-1 and TRBJ2-5, with the D gene too uncertain to name. The CDR3 here reads CALAVGETQYF. The sequenced DNA is TGTGCCTTGGCGGTGGGAGAGACCCAGTACTTC.